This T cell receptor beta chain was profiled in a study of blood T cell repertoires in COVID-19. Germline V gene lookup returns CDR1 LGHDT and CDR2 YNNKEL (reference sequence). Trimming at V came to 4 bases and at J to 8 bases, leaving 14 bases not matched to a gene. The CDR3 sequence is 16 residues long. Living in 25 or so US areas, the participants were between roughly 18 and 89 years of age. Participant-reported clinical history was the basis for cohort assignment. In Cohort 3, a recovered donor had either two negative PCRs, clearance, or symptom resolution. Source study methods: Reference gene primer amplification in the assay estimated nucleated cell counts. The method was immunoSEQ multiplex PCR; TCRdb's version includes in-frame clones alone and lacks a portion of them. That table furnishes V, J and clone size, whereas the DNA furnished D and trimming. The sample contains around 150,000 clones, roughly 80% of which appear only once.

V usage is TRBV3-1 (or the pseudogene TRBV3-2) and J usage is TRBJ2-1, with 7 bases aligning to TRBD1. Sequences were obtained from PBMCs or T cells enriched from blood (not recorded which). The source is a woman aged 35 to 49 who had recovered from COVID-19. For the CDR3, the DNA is TGTGCCAGCAGCCCACGGGACAGAGGGGGATCCGATGAGCAGTTCTTC. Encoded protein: CASSPRDRGGSDEQFF.